This TCR beta chain was sequenced for a study of T cell responses to AZD1222 COVID-19 vaccine. Trimming removed 8 bases from V and 11 bases from J; junction bases left unmatched: 15. This CDR3 is 14 amino acids long. In germline, CDR1 is SNHLY, CDR2 FYNNEI. As concerns this clone: No antigen is known for it.

The method was immunoSEQ multiplex PCR; TCRdb's version includes in-frame clones alone and lacks a portion of them. This table holds 130,000 to 150,000 clones, 85% to 95% found once. General study findings and limits: Among the donors, most were white British and more were female, and clonal diversity was possibly underestimated. Recipients of two AZD1222 doses showed rising Spike-specific TCR breadth and depth.

V and J are TRBV2 and TRBJ2-3; TRBD1 agrees at 8 bases. The receptor comes from an adult who had recovered from COVID-19. Sequenced here: peripheral blood, sampled after recovery from COVID-19. The CDR3 sequence is CASAGQGSYIKQYF. CDR3 sequence (DNA): TGTGCCAGCGCAGGACAGGGATCTTATATAAAGCAGTATTTT.